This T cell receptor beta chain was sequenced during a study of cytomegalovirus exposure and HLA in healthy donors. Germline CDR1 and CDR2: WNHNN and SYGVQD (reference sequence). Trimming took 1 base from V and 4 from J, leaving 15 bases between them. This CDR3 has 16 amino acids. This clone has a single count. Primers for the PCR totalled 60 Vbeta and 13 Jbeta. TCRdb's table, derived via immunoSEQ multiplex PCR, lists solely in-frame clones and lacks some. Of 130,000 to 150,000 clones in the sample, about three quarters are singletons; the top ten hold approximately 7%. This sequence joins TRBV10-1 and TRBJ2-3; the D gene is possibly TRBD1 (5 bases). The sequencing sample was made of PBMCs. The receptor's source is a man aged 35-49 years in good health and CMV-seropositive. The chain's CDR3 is CASSELGVDLADTQYF. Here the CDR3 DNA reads TGCGCCAGCAGTGAGTTAGGGGTAGATTTAGCAGATACGCAGTATTTT.